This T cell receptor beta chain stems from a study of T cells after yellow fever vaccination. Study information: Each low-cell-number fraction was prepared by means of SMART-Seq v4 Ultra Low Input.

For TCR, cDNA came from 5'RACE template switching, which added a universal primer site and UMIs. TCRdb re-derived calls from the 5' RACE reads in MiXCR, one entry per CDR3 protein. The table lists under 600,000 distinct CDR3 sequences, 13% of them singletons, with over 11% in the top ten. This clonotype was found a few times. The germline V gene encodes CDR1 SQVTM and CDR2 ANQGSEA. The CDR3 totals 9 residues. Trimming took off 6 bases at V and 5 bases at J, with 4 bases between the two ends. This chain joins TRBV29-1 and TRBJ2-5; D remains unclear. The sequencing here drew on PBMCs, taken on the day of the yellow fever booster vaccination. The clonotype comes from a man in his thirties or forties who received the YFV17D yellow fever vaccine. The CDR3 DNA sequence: TGCAGCGTCAGCGAGACCCAGTACTTC. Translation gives CSVSETQYF.